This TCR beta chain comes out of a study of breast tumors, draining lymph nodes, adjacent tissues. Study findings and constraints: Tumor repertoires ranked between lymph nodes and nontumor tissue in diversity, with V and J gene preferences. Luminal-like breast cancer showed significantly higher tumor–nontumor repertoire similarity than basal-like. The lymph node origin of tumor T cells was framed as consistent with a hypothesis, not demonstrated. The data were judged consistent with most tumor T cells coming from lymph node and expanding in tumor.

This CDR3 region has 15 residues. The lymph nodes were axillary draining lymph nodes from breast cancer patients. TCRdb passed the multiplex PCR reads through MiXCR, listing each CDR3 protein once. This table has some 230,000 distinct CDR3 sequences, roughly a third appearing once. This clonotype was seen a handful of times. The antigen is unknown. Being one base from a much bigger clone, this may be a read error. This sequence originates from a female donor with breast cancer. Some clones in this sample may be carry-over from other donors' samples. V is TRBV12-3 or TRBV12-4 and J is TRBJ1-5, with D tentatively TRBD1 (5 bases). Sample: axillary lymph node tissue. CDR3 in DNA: TGTGCCAGCGGTTTAAGGGGCCAGGGTGTACAGCCCCAGCATTTT. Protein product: CASGLRGQGVQPQHF.